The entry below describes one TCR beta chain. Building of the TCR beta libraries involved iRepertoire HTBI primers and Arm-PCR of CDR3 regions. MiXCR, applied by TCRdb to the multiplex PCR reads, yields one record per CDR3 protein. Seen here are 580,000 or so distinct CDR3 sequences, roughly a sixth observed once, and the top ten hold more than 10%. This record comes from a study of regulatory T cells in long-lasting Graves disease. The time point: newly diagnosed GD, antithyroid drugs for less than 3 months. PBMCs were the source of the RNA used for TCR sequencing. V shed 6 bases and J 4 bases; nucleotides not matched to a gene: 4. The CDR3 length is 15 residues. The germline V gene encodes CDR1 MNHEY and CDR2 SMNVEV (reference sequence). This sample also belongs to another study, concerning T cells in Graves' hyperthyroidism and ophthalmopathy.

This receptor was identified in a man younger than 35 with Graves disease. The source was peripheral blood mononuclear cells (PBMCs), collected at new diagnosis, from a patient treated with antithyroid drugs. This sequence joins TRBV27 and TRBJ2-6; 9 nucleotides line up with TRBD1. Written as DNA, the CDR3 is TGTGCCAGCAGACAGGGGGCGGGAGGGGCCAACGTCCTGACTTTC. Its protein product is CASRQGAGGANVLTF.